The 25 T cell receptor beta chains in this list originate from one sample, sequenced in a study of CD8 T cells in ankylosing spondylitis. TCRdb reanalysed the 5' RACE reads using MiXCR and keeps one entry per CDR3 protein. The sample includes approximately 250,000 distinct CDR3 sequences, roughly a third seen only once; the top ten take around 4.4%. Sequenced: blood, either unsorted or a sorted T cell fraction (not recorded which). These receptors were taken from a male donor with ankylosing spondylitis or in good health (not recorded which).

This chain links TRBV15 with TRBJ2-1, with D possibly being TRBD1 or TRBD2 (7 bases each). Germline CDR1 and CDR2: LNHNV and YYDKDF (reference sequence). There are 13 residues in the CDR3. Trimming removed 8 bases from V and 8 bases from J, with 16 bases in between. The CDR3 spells CATAGGGRYEQFF. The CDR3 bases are TGTGCCACCGCAGGGGGGGGTAGGTATGAGCAGTTCTTC.

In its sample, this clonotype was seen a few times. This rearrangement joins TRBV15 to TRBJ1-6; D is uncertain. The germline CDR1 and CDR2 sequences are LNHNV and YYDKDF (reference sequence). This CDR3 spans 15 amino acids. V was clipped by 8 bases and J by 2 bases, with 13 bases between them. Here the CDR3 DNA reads TGTGCCACCGCCCCCGGTCTCGCCTATAATTCACCCCTCCACTTT. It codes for CATAPGLAYNSPLHF.

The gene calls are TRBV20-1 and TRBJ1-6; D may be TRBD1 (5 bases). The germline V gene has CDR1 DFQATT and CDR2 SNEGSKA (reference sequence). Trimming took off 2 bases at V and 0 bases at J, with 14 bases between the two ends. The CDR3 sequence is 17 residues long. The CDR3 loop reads CSARQGLYSSYNSPLHF. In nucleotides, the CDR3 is TGCAGTGCTAGACAGGGTTTATACTCCTCCTATAATTCACCCCTCCACTTT.

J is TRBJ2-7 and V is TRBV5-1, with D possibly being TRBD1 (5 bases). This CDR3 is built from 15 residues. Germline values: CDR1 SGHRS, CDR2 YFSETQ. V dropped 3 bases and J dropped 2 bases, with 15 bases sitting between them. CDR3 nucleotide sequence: TGCGCCAGCAGCTCCGACGGACAAAGACCCTACGAGCAGTACTTC. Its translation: CASSSDGQRPYEQYF.

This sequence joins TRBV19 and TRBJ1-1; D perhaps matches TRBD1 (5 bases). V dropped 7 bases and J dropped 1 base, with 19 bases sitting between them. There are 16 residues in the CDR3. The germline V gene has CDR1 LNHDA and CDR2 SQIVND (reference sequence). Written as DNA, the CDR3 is TGTGCCAGTATGCGGGGCGGTTACGGTACGAACACTGAAGCTTTCTTT. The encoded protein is CASMRGGYGTNTEAFF.

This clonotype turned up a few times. CDR3 residues: CASSTRDRAWETQYF. The CDR3 DNA is TGTGCCAGCAGCACCCGGGACAGGGCCTGGGAGACCCAGTACTTC. This chain links TRBV7-9 with TRBJ2-5, with 9 bases aligning to TRBD1. This CDR3 is built from 15 residues. V lost 5 bases, J lost 5 bases, and 9 bases stayed unmatched. Germline V gene sequence: CDR1 SEHNR, CDR2 FQNEAQ (reference sequence).

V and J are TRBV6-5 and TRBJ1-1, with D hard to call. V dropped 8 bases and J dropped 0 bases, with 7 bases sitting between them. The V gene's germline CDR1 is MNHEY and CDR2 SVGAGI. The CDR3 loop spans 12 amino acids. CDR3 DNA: TGTGCCAGCGGGCGAATGAACACTGAAGCTTTCTTT. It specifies CASGRMNTEAFF.

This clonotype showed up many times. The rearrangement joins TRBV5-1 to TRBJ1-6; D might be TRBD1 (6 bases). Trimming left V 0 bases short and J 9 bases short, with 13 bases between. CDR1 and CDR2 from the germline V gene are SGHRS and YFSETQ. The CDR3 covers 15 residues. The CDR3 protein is CASSLDGGLRSPLHF. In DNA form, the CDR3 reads TGCGCCAGCAGCTTGGATGGGGGGCTTCGTTCACCCCTCCACTTT.

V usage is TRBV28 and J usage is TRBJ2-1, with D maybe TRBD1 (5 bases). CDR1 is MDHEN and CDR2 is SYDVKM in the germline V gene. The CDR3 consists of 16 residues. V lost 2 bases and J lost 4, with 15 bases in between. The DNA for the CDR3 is TGTGCCAGCAGTTTACTCCCGACAGCCAGATACAATGAGCAGTTCTTC. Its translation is CASSLLPTARYNEQFF.

The CDR3, as DNA: TGTGCCAGCAGCCAAGGGACTGGCAATGAGCAGTTCTTC. Amino acids: CASSQGTGNEQFF. The J gene is TRBJ2-1, the V gene TRBV11-2, with D perhaps matching TRBD2 (6 bases). V was trimmed by 5 bases and J by 6 bases, leaving 11 bases between them. The germline V gene encodes CDR1 SGHAT and CDR2 FQNNGV. CDR3 length: 13 amino acids.

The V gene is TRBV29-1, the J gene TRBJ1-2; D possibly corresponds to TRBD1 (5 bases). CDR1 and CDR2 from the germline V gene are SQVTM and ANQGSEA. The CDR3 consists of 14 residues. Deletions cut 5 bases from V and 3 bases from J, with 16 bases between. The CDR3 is CSVQGSPADYGYTF. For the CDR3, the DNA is TGCAGCGTTCAGGGTTCCCCGGCGGACTATGGCTACACCTTC.

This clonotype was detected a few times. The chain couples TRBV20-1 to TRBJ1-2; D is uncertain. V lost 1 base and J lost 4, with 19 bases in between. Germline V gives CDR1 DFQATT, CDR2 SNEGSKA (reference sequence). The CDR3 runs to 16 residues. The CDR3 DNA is TGCAGTGCTAGAGTTTTTAATAAGTCTGAAGTCTATGGCTACACCTTC. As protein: CSARVFNKSEVYGYTF.

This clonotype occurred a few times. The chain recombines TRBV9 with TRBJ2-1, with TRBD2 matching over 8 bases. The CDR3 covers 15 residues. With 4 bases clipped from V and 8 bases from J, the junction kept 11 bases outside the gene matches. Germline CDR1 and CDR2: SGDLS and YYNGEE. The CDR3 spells CASSPRAGGAYEQFF. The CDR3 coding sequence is TGTGCCAGCAGCCCTCGGGCCGGGGGGGCATATGAGCAGTTCTTC. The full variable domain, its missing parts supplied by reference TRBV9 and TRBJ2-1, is DSGVTQTPKHLITATGQRVTLRCSPRSGDLSVYWYQQSLDQGLQFLIQYYNGEERAKGNILERFSAQQFPDLHSELNLSSLELGDSALYFCASSPRAGGAYEQFFGPGTRLTVL.

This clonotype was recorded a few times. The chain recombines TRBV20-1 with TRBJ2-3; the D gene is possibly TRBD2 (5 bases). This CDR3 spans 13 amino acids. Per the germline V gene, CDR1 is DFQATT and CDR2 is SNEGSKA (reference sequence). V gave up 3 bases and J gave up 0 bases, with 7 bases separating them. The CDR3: CSARASSTDTQYF. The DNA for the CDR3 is TGCAGTGCTAGGGCTAGCAGCACAGATACGCAGTATTTT.

CDR3 DNA sequence: TGTGCCAGCAGTTCGCGGGGAGACTGGGAGACCCAGTACTTC. This sequence encodes CASSSRGDWETQYF. The J gene is TRBJ2-5, the V gene TRBV6-5; D perhaps matches TRBD2 (6 bases). In germline, CDR1 is MNHEY, CDR2 SVGAGI. CDR3 size: 14 residues. Deletions cut 4 bases from V and 5 bases from J, with 14 bases between.

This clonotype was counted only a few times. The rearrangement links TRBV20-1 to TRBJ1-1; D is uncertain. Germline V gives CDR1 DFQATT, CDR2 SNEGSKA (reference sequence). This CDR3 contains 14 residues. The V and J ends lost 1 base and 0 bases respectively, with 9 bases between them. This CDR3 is CSARAEGLNTEAFF. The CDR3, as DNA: TGCAGTGCTAGAGCGGAAGGCTTGAACACTGAAGCTTTCTTT.

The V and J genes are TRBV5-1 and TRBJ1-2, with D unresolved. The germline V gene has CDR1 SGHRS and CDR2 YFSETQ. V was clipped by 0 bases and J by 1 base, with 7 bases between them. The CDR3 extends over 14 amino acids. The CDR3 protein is CASSLDPVNYGYTF. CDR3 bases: TGCGCCAGCAGCTTGGATCCAGTTAACTATGGCTACACCTTC. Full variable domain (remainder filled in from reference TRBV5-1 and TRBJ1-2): KAGVTQTPRYLIKTRGQQVTLSCSPISGHRSVSWYQQTPGQGLQFLFEYFSETQRNKGNFPGRFSGRQFSNSRSEMNVSTLELGDSALYLCASSLDPVNYGYTFGSGTRLTVV.

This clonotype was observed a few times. The CDR3 DNA is TGTGCCAGCAGCCCTTTGGGGTTTCCTCAAGAGACCCAGTACTTC. This codes for CASSPLGFPQETQYF. This rearrangement joins TRBV5-6 to TRBJ2-5; D is undetermined. V lost 4 bases and J lost 2, with 15 bases in between. This CDR3 contains 15 residues. Looked up from germline, CDR1 is SGHDT and CDR2 is YYEEEE.

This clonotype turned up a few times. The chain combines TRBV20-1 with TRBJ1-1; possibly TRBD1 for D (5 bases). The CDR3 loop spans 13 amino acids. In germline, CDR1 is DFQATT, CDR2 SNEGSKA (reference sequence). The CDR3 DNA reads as TGCAGAGTTGGCCCCGGGGCTGGCACTGAAGCTTTCTTT. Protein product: CRVGPGAGTEAFF.

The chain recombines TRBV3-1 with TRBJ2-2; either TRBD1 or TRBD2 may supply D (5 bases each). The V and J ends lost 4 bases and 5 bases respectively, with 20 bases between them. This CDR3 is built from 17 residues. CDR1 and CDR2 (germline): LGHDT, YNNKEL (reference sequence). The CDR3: CASSPHMGQGPTGELFF. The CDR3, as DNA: TGTGCCAGCAGCCCCCACATGGGGCAGGGACCTACCGGGGAGCTGTTTTTT.

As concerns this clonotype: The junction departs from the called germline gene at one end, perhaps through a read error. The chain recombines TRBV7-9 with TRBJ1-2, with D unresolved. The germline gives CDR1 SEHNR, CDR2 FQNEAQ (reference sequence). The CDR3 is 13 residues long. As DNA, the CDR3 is TGTGCCAGCAGTAACGACCGTCGGCGAAGCGGCGCCTTC. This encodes CASSNDRRRSGAF. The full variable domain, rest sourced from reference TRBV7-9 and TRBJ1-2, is DTGVSQNPRHKITKRGQNVTFRCDPISEHNRLYWYRQTLGQGPEFLTYFQNEAQLEKSRLLSDRFSAERPKGSFSTLEIQRTEQGDSAMYLCASSNDRRRSGAFGSGTRLTVV.

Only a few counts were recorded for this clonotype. The CDR3 DNA is TGCAGTGCTGTGACCGGGACAGGCTTTGGCGGCTACACCTTC. It yields the protein CSAVTGTGFGGYTF. This chain connects TRBV20-1 to TRBJ1-2; 8 bases are a match to TRBD1. V gave up 5 bases and J gave up 8 bases; unmatched junction bases: 13. Germline V gives CDR1 DFQATT, CDR2 SNEGSKA (reference sequence). The CDR3 length is 14 residues.

The CDR3 spells CASSLGPQRSGNTIYF. CDR3 DNA: TGTGCCAGCAGCTTAGGCCCCCAACGATCTGGAAACACCATATATTTT. The chain is built from TRBV7-2 and TRBJ1-3; no definite D call. This CDR3 is built from 16 residues. Germline CDR1 reads SGHTA; CDR2 reads FQGNSA. The germline V and J ends were trimmed by 1 base and 1 base, with 11 bases remaining between them.

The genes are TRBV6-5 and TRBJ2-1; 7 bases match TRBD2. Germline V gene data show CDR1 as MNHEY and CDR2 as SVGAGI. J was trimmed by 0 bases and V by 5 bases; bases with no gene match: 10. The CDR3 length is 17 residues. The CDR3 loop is CASSPRSRGSSYNEQFF. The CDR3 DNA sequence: TGTGCCAGCAGTCCTCGATCGCGGGGGTCCTCCTACAATGAGCAGTTCTTC.

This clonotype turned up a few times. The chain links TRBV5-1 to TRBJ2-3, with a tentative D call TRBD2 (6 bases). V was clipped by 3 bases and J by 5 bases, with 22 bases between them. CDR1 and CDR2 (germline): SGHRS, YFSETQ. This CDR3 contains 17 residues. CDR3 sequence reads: CASSSTKRAHDEDTQYF. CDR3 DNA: TGCGCCAGCAGCTCTACTAAGCGGGCCCACGACGAAGATACGCAGTATTTT.